Below are 20 T cell receptor beta chains sequenced from a single sample in a study of T cells after yellow fever vaccination. TCRdb independently ran MiXCR on the 5' RACE reads; one entry per CDR3 protein. The sample has tens of thousands of distinct CDR3 sequences, over 6% seen once. The sequencing used CD8+ T cells sorted from PBMCs, collected more than 40 days after the first yellow fever vaccination. These receptor sequences come from a man aged 18 to 29 who received the YFV17D yellow fever vaccine.

This chain links TRBV6-4 with TRBJ2-6; TRBD2 matches at 10 bases. This CDR3 region has 16 residues. CDR1 is MRHNA, CDR2 SNTAGT, per germline. Unmatched junction bases numbered 0, after V lost 4 bases and J lost 0 bases. CDR3 protein: CASSASGGSGANVLTF. Here the CDR3 DNA reads TGTGCCAGCAGTGCTAGCGGGGGCTCTGGGGCCAACGTCCTGACTTTC.

This rearrangement joins TRBV7-9 to TRBJ2-1; 8 bases are shared with TRBD1. With V trimmed by 2 bases and J by 3 bases, 3 bases remained unmatched. In germline, CDR1 is SEHNR, CDR2 FQNEAQ (reference sequence). The CDR3 sequence is 15 residues long. The CDR3 loop reads CASSLLQGGYNEQFF. Here the CDR3 DNA reads TGTGCCAGCAGCTTACTACAGGGGGGCTACAATGAGCAGTTCTTC.

The rearrangement links TRBV20-1 to TRBJ2-7; D is possibly TRBD1 (6 bases). This CDR3 comprises 13 residues. Trimming pared 3 bases from V and 1 base from J, leaving 10 bases between. The germline V gene encodes CDR1 DFQATT and CDR2 SNEGSKA (reference sequence). CDR3 sequence (DNA): TGCAGTGCTAGGAGGGGGACATCCTACGAGCAGTACGTC. It encodes CSARRGTSYEQYV.

This clonotype was detected many times. J is TRBJ2-7 and V is TRBV7-9, with 9 bases matching TRBD2. The CDR3 spans 16 residues. Trimming at V came to 8 bases and at J to 4 bases, leaving 15 bases not matched to a gene. From germline, CDR1 is SEHNR and CDR2 FQNEAQ (reference sequence). The CDR3 sequence is CASGGSGTLAGYEQYV. The CDR3 DNA sequence: TGTGCCAGCGGCGGATCTGGGACTCTAGCGGGGTACGAGCAGTACGTC.

The sample holds many counts of this clonotype. The chain has TRBV27 and TRBJ1-5; D not certain. The germline gives CDR1 MNHEY, CDR2 SMNVEV (reference sequence). The CDR3 has 14 amino acids. V was shortened by 6 bases and J by 5 bases, with 14 bases between the two germline ends. The CDR3 region is CASSPEGSYQPQHF. CDR3 DNA sequence: TGTGCCAGCAGCCCGGAGGGATCGTATCAGCCCCAGCATTTT.

This clonotype was seen more than once but under ten times. The rearrangement uses TRBV5-1 and TRBJ1-1; D not resolved. The germline CDR1 and CDR2 sequences are SGHRS and YFSETQ. Trimming cost V 0 bases and J 4 bases, with 16 bases left between them. The CDR3 spans 16 residues. This CDR3 is CASSLVVLGESTEAFF. DNA of the CDR3: TGCGCCAGCAGCTTGGTGGTTTTGGGTGAGAGCACTGAAGCTTTCTTT.

This clonotype was seen at least ten times. The chain couples TRBV27 to TRBJ1-5; D gene unclear. V lost 6 bases to trimming and J lost 8 bases, with 14 bases between them. The V gene's germline CDR1 is MNHEY and CDR2 SMNVEV (reference sequence). The CDR3 runs to 13 residues. The CDR3 loop is CASRHAGEKPQHF. The CDR3 nucleotides are TGTGCCAGCAGACATGCGGGCGAGAAGCCCCAGCATTTT.

This sequence joins TRBV6-1 and TRBJ2-7; D gene uncertain. Germline CDR1 MNHNS, CDR2 SASEGT. The CDR3 has 15 residues. V lost 6 bases and J 0 bases, leaving 15 bases between the germline ends. The DNA for the CDR3 is TGTGCCAGCAGCCCTCTTCAGTACAGCTCCTACGAGCAGTACTTC. Amino acids: CASSPLQYSSYEQYF.

A few counts support this clonotype. The chain employs TRBV11-1 and TRBJ2-7; 7 nucleotides agree with TRBD1. Per germline, CDR1 SGHAT and CDR2 FQDESV (reference sequence). The junction had 18 bases not matched to a gene; V was cut back by 5 bases and J by 2 bases. The CDR3 loop spans 18 amino acids. The CDR3 DNA reads as TGTGCCAGCAGCCGCAGAGAGAGTACAGGGGAAGTGCCCTACGAGCAGTACTTC. Encoded protein: CASSRRESTGEVPYEQYF.

By sample share, this clonotype is medium-sized. The chain links TRBV12-3 or TRBV12-4 to TRBJ2-3; D might be TRBD2 (6 bases). This CDR3 is built from 14 residues. Trimming removed 8 bases from V and 4 bases from J, with 16 bases in between. CDR3 amino acids: CASELYAGSDTQYF. For the CDR3, the DNA is TGTGCCAGCGAGTTATACGCGGGGTCAGATACGCAGTATTTT.

This clonotype was observed many times. The genes are TRBV13 and TRBJ2-2; perhaps TRBD2 as D (6 bases). The germline V gene has CDR1 PRHDT and CDR2 FYEKMQ (reference sequence). The germline V and J ends were trimmed by 4 bases and 1 base, with 19 bases remaining between them. This CDR3 comprises 18 residues. CDR3 loop: CASSSLGGSGLNTGELFF. The CDR3 nucleotides are TGTGCCAGCAGCTCCCTCGGGGGATCGGGACTGAACACCGGGGAGCTGTTTTTT.

This clonotype was detected ten times or more. The chain couples TRBV27 to TRBJ2-7, with TRBD1 as a possible D gene (5 bases). V lost 3 bases to trimming and J lost 1 base, with 13 bases between them. The germline V gene has CDR1 MNHEY and CDR2 SMNVEV (reference sequence). The CDR3 sequence is 15 residues long. The CDR3 nucleotides read TGTGCCAGCAGTTTTTTTGGCGACAGTTCCTACGAGCAGTACTTC. Translated: CASSFFGDSSYEQYF.

This clonotype was recorded many times. In DNA, the CDR3 is TGTGCCAGTAGTCTGAGCTCTGGGGCCAACGTCCTGACTTTC. Protein sequence: CASSLSSGANVLTF. V is TRBV19 and J is TRBJ2-6; no reliable D call. Trimming shortened V by 5 bases and J by 0 bases, and 5 bases separated the two germline ends. Germline V gene sequence: CDR1 LNHDA, CDR2 SQIVND (reference sequence). The CDR3 covers 14 residues.

In its sample, this clonotype was seen many times. CDR3 amino acids: CASSQVYRGPSNEQFF. CDR3 nucleotides: TGTGCCAGCAGCCAAGTCTACAGGGGCCCATCAAATGAGCAGTTCTTC. The rearrangement uses TRBV14 and TRBJ2-1; 7 nucleotides agree with TRBD1. The germline V gene has CDR1 SGHDN and CDR2 FVKESK. This CDR3 spans 16 amino acids. The J segment lost 7 bases and the V segment lost 1 base, leaving 10 bases of the junction unmatched.

At least ten counts were recorded for this clonotype. The rearrangement uses TRBV7-9 and TRBJ1-1, with D possibly matching TRBD1 (5 bases). The V and J ends lost 5 bases and 4 bases respectively, with 14 bases between them. CDR3 length: 14 amino acids. Looked up from germline, CDR1 is SEHNR and CDR2 is FQNEAQ (reference sequence). DNA of the CDR3: TGTGCCAGCAGCCGACAGACAGATTTCACTGAAGCTTTCTTT. Protein product: CASSRQTDFTEAFF. The whole variable domain, remainder taken from reference TRBV7-9 and TRBJ1-1, is DTGVSQNPRHKITKRGQNVTFRCDPISEHNRLYWYRQTLGQGPEFLTYFQNEAQLEKSRLLSDRFSAERPKGSFSTLEIQRTEQGDSAMYLCASSRQTDFTEAFFGQGTRLTVV.

Regarding this clonotype: Being one base from a much bigger clone, this may be a read error. V gene TRBV12-3 or TRBV12-4 combines with J gene TRBJ2-7, with 9 bases that match TRBD1. This CDR3 contains 13 residues. V lost 5 bases and J lost 3; bases outside the gene matches: 2. CDR3 residues: CASSGQGLYEQYF. In DNA, the CDR3 is TGTGCCAGCAGTGGACAGGGGCTCTACGAGCAGTACTTC.

Details on this clonotype: A read error may explain this, as a much larger clone is one base away. The chain has TRBV20-1 and TRBJ2-3; D could derive from TRBD1 or TRBD2 (5 bases each). The CDR3 has 15 amino acids. The V end was cut by 7 bases, the J end by 3 bases, with 20 bases between. Germline loops: CDR1 DFQATT, CDR2 SNEGSKA (reference sequence). CDR3 residues: CSVEDVGEGTDTQYF. The CDR3 nucleotides are TGCAGTGTTGAGGACGTGGGGGAAGGGACAGATACGCAGTATTTT.

This clonotype was counted ten times or more. CDR3 in amino acids: CASSLEGTINTEAFF. CDR3 DNA: TGTGCCAGCAGCTTAGAAGGCACTATTAACACTGAAGCTTTCTTT. This chain uses TRBV7-2 with TRBJ1-1, with D unclear. CDR1 is SGHTA and CDR2 is FQGNSA in the germline V gene. V lost 1 base and J lost 2, with 11 bases in between. This CDR3 spans 15 amino acids.

The chain links TRBV5-4 to TRBJ1-3; D is ambiguous. The V gene lost 0 bases and the J gene lost 0 bases, with 19 bases spanning the gap. Looked up from germline, CDR1 is SGHNT and CDR2 is YYREEE (reference sequence). CDR3 length: 19 amino acids. The CDR3 DNA follows: TGTGCCAGCAGCTTGGTTAGGTCGTTTGGCAGCTACTCTGGAAACACCATATATTTT. The encoded protein is CASSLVRSFGSYSGNTIYF.

This rearrangement joins TRBV19 to TRBJ2-1; D not resolved. CDR3 length: 16 amino acids. The V gene lost 2 bases and the J gene lost 0 bases, with 11 bases spanning the gap. CDR1 and CDR2 from the germline V gene are LNHDA and SQIVND (reference sequence). As DNA, the CDR3 is TGTGCCAGTAGTATACTTGGGGTGAGCTCCTACAATGAGCAGTTCTTC. Its translation is CASSILGVSSYNEQFF.